The 31 T cell receptor beta chains below were found in one sample sequenced in a study of OX40 agonist ivuxolimab in advanced cancers. The repertoire was sequenced with immunoSEQ multiplex PCR; TCRdb's copy has only in-frame clones and lacks some. The sample lists roughly 50,000 clones, 80% occurring once. The source was CD4+ or CD8+ T cells sorted from blood, collected in a trial of the OX40 agonist ivuxolimab. These receptors were taken from an adult with an advanced solid tumor such as melanoma, head and neck, liver or kidney cancer.

This clone was recorded only once. The V call is TRBV21-1, the J call TRBJ2-3; TRBD2, the table's D call, lacks a check against the DNA. TRBV21-1 is given as a pseudogene. This CDR3 region has 16 residues. CDR3 sequence: CASSRVKGTSADTQYF. CDR3 sequence (DNA): TGTGCCAGCAGCAGAGTAAAAGGGACTAGCGCAGATACGCAGTATTTT.

The chain joins TRBV4-1 to TRBJ2-1; 12 nucleotides line up with TRBD2. Germline trimming cut 4 bases from V and 6 bases from J; bases unmatched to any gene: 7. Germline V gene lookup returns CDR1 MGHRA and CDR2 YSYEKL. This CDR3 spans 16 amino acids. CDR3 sequence reads: CASSLGLAGTLNEQFF. As DNA, the CDR3 is TGCGCCAGCAGCCTCGGACTAGCGGGAACCCTCAATGAGCAGTTCTTC.

The chain recombines TRBV29-1 with TRBJ2-7; 7 nucleotides line up with TRBD1. The germline gives CDR1 SQVTM, CDR2 ANQGSEA. The CDR3 sequence is 12 residues long. V was clipped by 6 bases and J by 6 bases; unmatched bases: 8. The CDR3 DNA reads TGCAGCGTCGCCACCGACAGGGCCGAGCAGTACTTC. Protein: CSVATDRAEQYF.

This chain connects TRBV5-1 to TRBJ2-7, with TRBD1 matching 9 bases. The CDR3 extends over 14 amino acids. The germline CDR1 and CDR2 sequences are SGHRS and YFSETQ. Unmatched junction bases numbered 6, after V lost 3 bases and J lost 5 bases. The CDR3 loop is CASSWGDRVNEQYF. The CDR3 nucleotides are TGCGCCAGCAGCTGGGGGGACAGGGTCAACGAGCAGTACTTC.

V gene TRBV4-1 combines with J gene TRBJ2-5, with 7 positions matching TRBD1. This CDR3 region has 15 residues. Losses at the gene ends were 3 bases for V and 5 bases for J; bases not matched to a gene: 9. The germline CDR1 and CDR2 sequences are MGHRA and YSYEKL. The chain's CDR3 is CASSHLNTGVETQYF. The CDR3 nucleotides are TGCGCCAGCAGCCACCTAAATACAGGGGTCGAGACCCAGTACTTC.

The rearrangement uses TRBV2 and TRBJ1-6; D not certain. Germline V gene data show CDR1 as SNHLY and CDR2 as FYNNEI. The CDR3 has 12 amino acids. V dropped 6 bases and J dropped 8 bases, with 8 bases sitting between them. Written as DNA, the CDR3 is TGTGCCAGCAGGCGGCAATATTCACCCCTCCACTTT. Its protein is CASRRQYSPLHF.

Of note for this clone: Germline and junction disagree at one end, which may indicate a read error. This chain links TRBV28 with TRBJ1-1; D perhaps matches TRBD1 (6 bases). This CDR3 is built from 17 residues. Germline V gives CDR1 MDHEN, CDR2 SYDVKM. This CDR3 is CASSNRVGGFGNAEAFF. The CDR3 DNA reads as TGTGCCAGCAGTAACAGGGTTGGAGGGTTCGGGAACGCTGAAGCTTTCTTT.

This clone appeared a few times. The chain combines TRBV4-3 with TRBJ2-1; D ambiguous. Germline lookup yields CDR1 LGHNA and CDR2 YSLEER. The CDR3 totals 11 residues. Deletions cut 2 bases from V and 10 bases from J, with 6 bases between. The CDR3 bases are TGCGCCAGCAGCCAACTCAACGAGCAGTTCTTC. This sequence encodes CASSQLNEQFF.

The CDR3: CASSILRVGTEAFF. The CDR3 DNA is TGTGCCAGCAGTATTCTAAGGGTGGGCACTGAAGCTTTCTTT. This chain connects TRBV27 to TRBJ1-1; no firm D call. CDR1 and CDR2 (germline): MNHEY, SMNVEV (reference sequence). CDR3 length: 14 residues. Trimming pared 5 bases from V and 4 bases from J, leaving 14 bases between.

The rearrangement joins TRBV27 to TRBJ2-1; no clear D gene. V was cut by 5 bases and J by 3 bases, with 17 bases left in between. Germline V gene sequence: CDR1 MNHEY, CDR2 SMNVEV (reference sequence). The CDR3 has 16 amino acids. The CDR3 sequence is CASSGVSGSNYNEQFF. The CDR3 nucleotides read TGTGCCAGCAGTGGGGTCTCAGGATCGAACTACAATGAGCAGTTCTTC.

This clone was seen only a few times. V is TRBV19 and J is TRBJ2-5, with a possible D match to TRBD2 (7 bases). Germline V gene lookup returns CDR1 LNHDA and CDR2 SQIVND (reference sequence). The CDR3 has 14 residues. The V and J ends lost 5 bases and 7 bases respectively, with 17 bases between them. CDR3 loop: CASSEGGGRGTQYF. The CDR3 DNA sequence: TGTGCCAGTAGTGAGGGCGGGGGCCGAGGGACCCAGTACTTC.

This chain joins TRBV29-1 and TRBJ2-1; D uncertain. CDR3 length equals 11 residues. Trimming left V 6 bases short and J 3 bases short, with 6 bases between. Germline assignment: CDR1 SQVTM and CDR2 ANQGSEA. In DNA form, the CDR3 reads TGCAGCGTGTCTATCTACAATGAGCAGTTCTTC. Translated: CSVSIYNEQFF.

As concerns this clone: Compared with germline, one end of the junction differs, possibly owing to a read error. V gene TRBV23-1 combines with J gene TRBJ1-1; D unresolved. TRBV23-1 belongs to the ORF category, with a function that is uncertain. The CDR3 runs to 9 residues. CDR3 nucleotide sequence: TGTACGGTGAACACTGAAGCTTTCTTT. Its translation: CTVNTEAFF.

The V call is TRBV28, the J call TRBJ2-6, with D perhaps matching TRBD1 (6 bases). CDR3 length: 16 residues. V was pared by 7 bases and J by 0 bases, with 13 bases between. The germline V gene has CDR1 MDHEN and CDR2 SYDVKM. The CDR3 sequence is CASNPGALSGANVLTF. CDR3 in DNA: TGTGCCAGCAATCCAGGGGCCCTCTCTGGGGCCAACGTCCTGACTTTC.

This chain links TRBV29-1 with TRBJ2-1; D is uncertain. CDR1 is SQVTM and CDR2 is ANQGSEA in the germline V gene. Trimming took 3 bases from V and 2 from J, leaving 11 bases between them. This CDR3 is 14 amino acids long. The DNA of the CDR3 is TGCAGCGTTGATGTCAGGATGCCCTACAATGAGCAGTTCTTC. Its protein is CSVDVRMPYNEQFF.

This chain uses TRBV18 with TRBJ1-1; the D gene is possibly TRBD1 (5 bases). CDR1 and CDR2 from the germline V gene are KGHSH and LQKENI. CDR3 size: 12 residues. The ends were cut back, 2 bases at V and 10 bases at J, with 11 bases in the middle. The CDR3 loop reads CASSPSGRGAFF. Here the CDR3 DNA reads TGTGCCAGCTCACCATCAGGGCGGGGAGCTTTCTTT. Supplemented by reference TRBV18 and TRBJ1-1, the full variable domain reads NAGVMQNPRHLVRRRGQEARLRCSPMKGHSHVYWYRQLPEEGLKFMVYLQKENIIDESGMPKERFSAEFPKEGPSILRIQQVVRGDSAAYFCASSPSGRGAFFGQGTRLTVV.

This clone showed up just a few times. The chain combines TRBV27 with TRBJ1-1; TRBD1 agrees at 11 bases. Germline CDR1 and CDR2: MNHEY and SMNVEV (reference sequence). Trimming removed 7 bases from V and 5 bases from J; junction bases left unmatched: 12. The CDR3 has 16 amino acids. CDR3 in DNA: TGTGCCAGCAAACGGGACAGGGGGGCCCTTGGGACTGAAGCTTTCTTT. Encoded protein: CASKRDRGALGTEAFF.

The chain carries TRBV5-1 and TRBJ2-2, with TRBD1 matching over 10 bases. Per the germline V gene, CDR1 is SGHRS and CDR2 is YFSETQ. The CDR3 is 15 amino acids. The ends lost 8 bases at V and 4 bases at J; junction bases unmatched: 8. The CDR3 nucleotides are TGCGCCAGTATCCCGGGACAGGGGTTCACCGGGGAGCTGTTTTTT. Protein: CASIPGQGFTGELFF.

This clone was recorded once. This chain joins TRBV9 and TRBJ2-1; 10 bases are a match to TRBD2. Germline values: CDR1 SGDLS, CDR2 YYNGEE. The CDR3 has 16 amino acids. The V gene end was trimmed by 2 bases and the J gene end by 0 bases; junction bases not matched to a gene: 2. The CDR3 loop reads CASSVLAGVSYNEQFF. CDR3 DNA: TGTGCCAGCAGCGTTCTAGCGGGAGTCTCCTACAATGAGCAGTTCTTC.

The J gene is TRBJ2-7, the V gene TRBV11-2, with 9 bases aligning to TRBD1. From germline, CDR1 is SGHAT and CDR2 FQNNGV. V gave up 1 base and J gave up 3 bases; unmatched junction bases: 4. The CDR3 has 15 amino acids. CDR3 loop: CASSLGTGVIYEQYF. The CDR3, as DNA: TGTGCCAGCAGCTTAGGGACAGGGGTTATCTACGAGCAGTACTTC.

The rearrangement joins TRBV27 to TRBJ2-5; 10 nucleotides agree with TRBD1. The CDR3 loop spans 15 amino acids. The germline V gene has CDR1 MNHEY and CDR2 SMNVEV (reference sequence). With V trimmed by 4 bases and J by 4 bases, 6 bases remained unmatched. The chain's CDR3 is CASSSRQGAGETQYF. The DNA of the CDR3 is TGTGCCAGCAGTTCACGACAGGGGGCGGGAGAGACCCAGTACTTC.

This clone was picked up a small number of times. This chain's CDR3 is CASSLTRGTEAFF. CDR3 sequence (DNA): TGTGCCAGCAGTTTAACTAGGGGCACTGAAGCTTTCTTT. The gene calls are TRBV27 and TRBJ1-1; a weak D match, TRBD1 (5 bases). CDR3 length equals 13 residues. CDR1 MNHEY and CDR2 SMNVEV come from the germline V gene (reference sequence). Trimming left V 2 bases short and J 4 bases short, with 8 bases between.

The chain links TRBV28 to TRBJ1-2; D remains unclear. The CDR3 has 13 residues. CDR1 is MDHEN, CDR2 SYDVKM, per germline. V lost 1 base, J lost 5 bases, and 8 bases lay in between. CDR3 nucleotide sequence: TGTGCCAGCAGTTTATCTCAGGCGTATGGCTACACCTTC. It translates to CASSLSQAYGYTF.

The chain has TRBV30 and TRBJ2-1; 8 nucleotides align to TRBD2. CDR3 length equals 15 residues. J lost 0 bases, V lost 1 base, and 2 bases had no gene match. The V gene's germline CDR1 is GTSNPN and CDR2 SVGIG (reference sequence). The CDR3 nucleotides read TGTGCCTGGAGTGCGGGGGGGAGCTCCTACAATGAGCAGTTCTTC. Its protein is CAWSAGGSSYNEQFF.

The chain joins TRBV19 to TRBJ2-7; D may be TRBD1 or TRBD2 (5 bases each). The germline gives CDR1 LNHDA, CDR2 SQIVND (reference sequence). This CDR3 is 13 amino acids long. Trimming took off 6 bases at V and 4 bases at J, with 13 bases between the two ends. CDR3 loop: CASSPGPPYEQYF. In DNA, the CDR3 is TGTGCCAGTAGCCCGGGACCGCCTTACGAGCAGTACTTC.

The CDR3 coding sequence is TGTGCCAGCAGCCGCGAACATGTTAGCAATCAGCCCCAGCATTTT. Its translation: CASSREHVSNQPQHF. The genes are TRBV2 and TRBJ1-5, with D unclear. Germline V gives CDR1 SNHLY, CDR2 FYNNEI. V lost 6 bases and J 0 bases, leaving 12 bases between the germline ends. This CDR3 spans 15 amino acids.

This chain joins TRBV6-5 and TRBJ2-3, with D possibly called TRBD1 or TRBD2 (6 bases each). V was clipped by 11 bases and J by 2 bases, with 17 bases between them. This CDR3 is 14 amino acids long. The germline V gene has CDR1 MNHEY and CDR2 SVGAGI. For the CDR3, the DNA is TGTGCCTCCCACAGCCCGGGGGCCACAGATACGCAGTATTTT. Amino acid sequence: CASHSPGATDTQYF.

The gene calls are TRBV7-2 and TRBJ1-5; D perhaps matches TRBD1 (6 bases). Looked up from germline, CDR1 is SGHTA and CDR2 is FQGNSA. Trimming left V 3 bases short and J 6 bases short, with 18 bases between. CDR3 size: 16 residues. As DNA, the CDR3 is TGTGCCAGCAGCTTGGAGGGTCGAGGGGGAGTTCAGCCCCAGCATTTT. Its translation: CASSLEGRGGVQPQHF.

There are a few counts of this clone. This rearrangement joins TRBV19 to TRBJ2-5, with D possibly being TRBD1 (5 bases). The CDR3 covers 14 residues. V was cut by 0 bases and J by 5 bases, with 10 bases left in between. CDR1 and CDR2 (germline): LNHDA, SQIVND (reference sequence). CDR3: CASSIDLGRETQYF. In DNA, the CDR3 is TGTGCCAGTAGTATAGATTTGGGGCGGGAGACCCAGTACTTC. Filled out from reference TRBV19 and TRBJ2-5, the complete variable domain reads DGGITQSPKYLFRKEGQNVTLSCEQNLNHDAMYWYRQDPGQGLRLIYYSQIVNDFQKGDIAEGYSVSREKKESFPLTVTSAQKNPTAFYLCASSIDLGRETQYFGPGTRLLVL.

V gene TRBV7-8 combines with J gene TRBJ1-6, with 10 positions matching TRBD1. With 6 bases clipped from V and 10 bases from J, the junction kept 12 bases outside the gene matches. Germline lookup yields CDR1 SGHVS and CDR2 FQNEAQ. The CDR3 is 16 residues long. For the CDR3, the DNA is TGTGCCAGCAGTAGGACAGGGGGTGTTTCGGACTCACCCCTCCACTTT. It codes for CASSRTGGVSDSPLHF.

The V gene is TRBV7-2, the J gene TRBJ2-7; 10 bases agree with TRBD1. The CDR3 consists of 15 residues. Germline V lookup: CDR1 SGHTA, CDR2 FQGNSA. Trimming removed 1 base from V and 2 bases from J; junction bases left unmatched: 2. The CDR3 region has the DNA TGTGCCAGCAGCTTAGGACAGGGGGCCGCCTACGAGCAGTACTTC. This translates into CASSLGQGAAYEQYF.